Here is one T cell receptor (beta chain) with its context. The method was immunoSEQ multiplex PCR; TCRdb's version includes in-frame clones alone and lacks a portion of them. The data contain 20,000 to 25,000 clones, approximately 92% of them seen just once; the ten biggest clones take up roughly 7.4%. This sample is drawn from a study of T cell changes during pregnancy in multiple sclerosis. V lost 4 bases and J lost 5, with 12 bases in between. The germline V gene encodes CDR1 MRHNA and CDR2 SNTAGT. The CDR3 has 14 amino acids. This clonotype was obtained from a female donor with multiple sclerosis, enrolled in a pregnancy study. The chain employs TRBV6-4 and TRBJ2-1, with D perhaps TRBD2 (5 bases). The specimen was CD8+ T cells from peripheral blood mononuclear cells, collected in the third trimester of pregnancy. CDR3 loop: CASSGLEGDNEQFF. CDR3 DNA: TGTGCCAGCAGTGGGCTAGAGGGTGACAATGAGCAGTTCTTC.